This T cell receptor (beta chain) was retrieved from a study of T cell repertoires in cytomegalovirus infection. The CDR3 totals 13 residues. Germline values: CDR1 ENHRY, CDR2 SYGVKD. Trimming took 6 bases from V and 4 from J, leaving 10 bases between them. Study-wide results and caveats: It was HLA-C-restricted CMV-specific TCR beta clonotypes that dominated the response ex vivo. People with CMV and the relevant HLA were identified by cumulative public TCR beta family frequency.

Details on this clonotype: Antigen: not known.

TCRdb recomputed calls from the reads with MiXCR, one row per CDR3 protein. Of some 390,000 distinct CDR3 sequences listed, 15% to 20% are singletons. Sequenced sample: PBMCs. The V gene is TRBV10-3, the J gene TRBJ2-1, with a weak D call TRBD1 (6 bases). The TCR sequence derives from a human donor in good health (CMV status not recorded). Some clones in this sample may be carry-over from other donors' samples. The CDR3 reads CAISEQGYNEQFF. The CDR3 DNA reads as TGTGCCATCAGCGAACAGGGTTACAATGAGCAGTTCTTC.